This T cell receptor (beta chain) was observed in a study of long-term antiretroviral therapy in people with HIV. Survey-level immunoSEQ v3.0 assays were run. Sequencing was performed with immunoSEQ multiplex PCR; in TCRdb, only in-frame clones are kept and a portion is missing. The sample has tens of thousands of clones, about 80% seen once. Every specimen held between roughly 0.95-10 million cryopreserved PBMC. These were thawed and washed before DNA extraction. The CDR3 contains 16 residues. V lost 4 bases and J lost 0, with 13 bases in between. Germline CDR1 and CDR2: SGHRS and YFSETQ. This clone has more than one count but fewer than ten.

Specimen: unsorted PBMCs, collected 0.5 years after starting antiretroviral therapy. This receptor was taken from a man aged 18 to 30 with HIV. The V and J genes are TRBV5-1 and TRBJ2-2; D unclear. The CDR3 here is CASSKLDGSNTGELFF. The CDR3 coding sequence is TGCGCCAGCAGCAAGTTGGACGGATCGAACACCGGGGAGCTGTTTTTT.